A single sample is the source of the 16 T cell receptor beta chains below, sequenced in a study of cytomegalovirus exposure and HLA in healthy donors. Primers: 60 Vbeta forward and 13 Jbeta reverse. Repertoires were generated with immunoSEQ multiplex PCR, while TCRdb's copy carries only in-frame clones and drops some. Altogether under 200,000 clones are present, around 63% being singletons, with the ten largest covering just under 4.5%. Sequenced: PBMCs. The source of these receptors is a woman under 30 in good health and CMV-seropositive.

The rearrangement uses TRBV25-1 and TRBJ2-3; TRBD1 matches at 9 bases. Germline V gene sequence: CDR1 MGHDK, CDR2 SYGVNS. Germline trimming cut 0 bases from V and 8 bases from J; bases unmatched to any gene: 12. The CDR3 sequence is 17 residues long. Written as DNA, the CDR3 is TGTGCCAGCAGTGAATACCTGACAGGGGGAAGAAAGGGTACGCAGTATTTT. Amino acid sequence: CASSEYLTGGRKGTQYF.

The CDR3 protein is CASSLQAGGIAGEQFF. The CDR3 region has the DNA TGTGCCAGCAGCTTACAAGCGGGGGGTATAGCGGGTGAGCAGTTCTTC. The rearrangement uses TRBV7-2 and TRBJ2-1; 9 bases line up with TRBD2. The CDR3 has 16 amino acids. J was trimmed by 9 bases and V by 2 bases; bases with no gene match: 11. Germline lookup yields CDR1 SGHTA and CDR2 FQGNSA.

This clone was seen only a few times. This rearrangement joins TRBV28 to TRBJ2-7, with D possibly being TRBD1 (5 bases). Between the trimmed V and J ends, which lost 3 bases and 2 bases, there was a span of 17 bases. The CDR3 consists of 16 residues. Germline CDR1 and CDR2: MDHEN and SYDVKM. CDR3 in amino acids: CASSLPGAKVTYEQYF. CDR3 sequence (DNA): TGTGCCAGCAGTTTGCCTGGGGCTAAGGTTACCTACGAGCAGTACTTC.

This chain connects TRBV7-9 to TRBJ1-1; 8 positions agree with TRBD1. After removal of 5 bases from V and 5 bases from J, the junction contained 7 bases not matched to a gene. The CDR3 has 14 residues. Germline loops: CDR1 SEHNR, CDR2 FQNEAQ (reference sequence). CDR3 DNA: TGTGCCAGCAGCCCCGGACAGGGAATAACTGAAGCTTTCTTT. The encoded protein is CASSPGQGITEAFF.

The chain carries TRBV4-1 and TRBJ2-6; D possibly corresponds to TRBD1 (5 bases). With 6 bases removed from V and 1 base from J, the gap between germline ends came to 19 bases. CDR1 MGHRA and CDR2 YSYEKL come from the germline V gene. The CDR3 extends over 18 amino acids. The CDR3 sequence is CASSQKPGSTSGANVLTF. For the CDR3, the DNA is TGCGCCAGCAGTCAAAAGCCAGGGTCCACTTCTGGGGCCAACGTCCTGACTTTC.

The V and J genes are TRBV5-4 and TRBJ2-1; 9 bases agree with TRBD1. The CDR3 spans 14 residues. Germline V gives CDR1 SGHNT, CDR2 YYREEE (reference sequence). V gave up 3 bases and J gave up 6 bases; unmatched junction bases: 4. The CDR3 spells CASSSRDRVNEQFF. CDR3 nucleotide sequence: TGTGCCAGCAGCTCCCGGGACAGGGTCAATGAGCAGTTCTTC.

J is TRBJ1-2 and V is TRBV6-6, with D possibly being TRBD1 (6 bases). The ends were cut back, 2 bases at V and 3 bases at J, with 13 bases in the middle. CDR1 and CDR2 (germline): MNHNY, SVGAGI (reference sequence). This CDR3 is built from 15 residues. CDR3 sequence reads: CASSYRGWGDYGYTF. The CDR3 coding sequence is TGTGCCAGCAGTTACAGGGGGTGGGGAGACTATGGCTACACCTTC.

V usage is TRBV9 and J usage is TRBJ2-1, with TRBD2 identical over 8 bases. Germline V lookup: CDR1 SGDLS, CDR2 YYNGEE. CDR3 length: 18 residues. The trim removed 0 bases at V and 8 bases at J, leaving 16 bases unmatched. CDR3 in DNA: TGTGCCAGCAGCGTAGGAACGGCTAGCGGGTTTAACTGGGATGAGCAGTTCTTC. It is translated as CASSVGTASGFNWDEQFF.

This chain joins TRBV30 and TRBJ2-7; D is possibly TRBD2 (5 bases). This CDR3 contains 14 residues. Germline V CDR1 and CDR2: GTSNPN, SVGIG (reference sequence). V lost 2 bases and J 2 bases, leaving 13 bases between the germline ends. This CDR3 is CAWSPLDAPYEQYF. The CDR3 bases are TGTGCCTGGAGTCCACTAGATGCCCCCTACGAGCAGTACTTC. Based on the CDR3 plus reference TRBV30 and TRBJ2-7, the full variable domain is SQTIHQWPATLVQPVGSPLSLECTVEGTSNPNLYWYRQAAGRGLQLLFYSVGIGQISSEVPQNLSASRPQDRQFILSSKKLLLSDSGFYLCAWSPLDAPYEQYFGPGTRLTVT.

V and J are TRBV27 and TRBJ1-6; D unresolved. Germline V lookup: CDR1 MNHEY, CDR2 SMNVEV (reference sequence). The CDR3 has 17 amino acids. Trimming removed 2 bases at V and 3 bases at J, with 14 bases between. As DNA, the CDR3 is TGTGCCAGCAGTTTAAAGTCCGGGAGCAGCTATAATTCACCCCTCCACTTT. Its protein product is CASSLKSGSSYNSPLHF.

CDR3 coding DNA: TGTGCCTGGAGCCGAGGCGGGACAGGGGGACTATACGAGCAGTACTTC. Its translation: CAWSRGGTGGLYEQYF. J is TRBJ2-7 and V is TRBV30; TRBD1 matches 11 bases. Looked up from germline, CDR1 is GTSNPN and CDR2 is SVGIG (reference sequence). The CDR3 runs 16 residues. V dropped 3 bases and J dropped 4; count of bases not matched to a gene: 11.

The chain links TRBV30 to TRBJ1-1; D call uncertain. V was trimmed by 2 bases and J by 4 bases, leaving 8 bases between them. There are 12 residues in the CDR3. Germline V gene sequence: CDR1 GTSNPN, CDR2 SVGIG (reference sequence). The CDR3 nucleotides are TGTGCCTGGAGTCGTAGTGGCACTGAAGCTTTCTTT. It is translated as CAWSRSGTEAFF.

DNA for the CDR3: TGTGCCATCGGCGAGGGCTCTAACTATGGCTACACCTTC. Amino acids: CAIGEGSNYGYTF. The rearrangement uses TRBV10-3 and TRBJ1-2; no clear D. V was trimmed by 8 bases and J by 0 bases, leaving 10 bases between them. Germline lookup yields CDR1 ENHRY and CDR2 SYGVKD. The CDR3 length is 13 residues.

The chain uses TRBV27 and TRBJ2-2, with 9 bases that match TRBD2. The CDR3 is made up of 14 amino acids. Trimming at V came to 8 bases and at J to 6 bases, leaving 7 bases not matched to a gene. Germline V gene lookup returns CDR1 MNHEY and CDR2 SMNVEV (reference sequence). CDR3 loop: CASLAGPQAGELFF. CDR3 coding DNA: TGTGCCAGCCTAGCGGGGCCCCAGGCCGGGGAGCTGTTTTTT.

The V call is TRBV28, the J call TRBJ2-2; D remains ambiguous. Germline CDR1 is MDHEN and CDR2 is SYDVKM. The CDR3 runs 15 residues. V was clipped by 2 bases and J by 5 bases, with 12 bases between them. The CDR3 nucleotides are TGTGCCAGCAGTTTAACCTCCGCGAGAACCGGGGAGCTGTTTTTT. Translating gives CASSLTSARTGELFF.

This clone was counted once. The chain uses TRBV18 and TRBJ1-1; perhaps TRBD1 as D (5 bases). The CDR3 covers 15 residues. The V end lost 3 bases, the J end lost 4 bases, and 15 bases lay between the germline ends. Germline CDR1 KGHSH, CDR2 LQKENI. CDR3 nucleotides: TGTGCCAGCTCACCCAAATTCAGGGTAGGCACTGAAGCTTTCTTT. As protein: CASSPKFRVGTEAFF.